The clone carrying this TCR beta chain has at least ten counts. Its antigen is as yet unknown. Trimming took off 2 bases at V and 2 bases at J, with 9 bases between the two ends. CDR1 and CDR2 from the germline V gene are SQVTM and ANQGSEA. The CDR3 sequence is 13 residues long. The TCR beta libraries were generated through quantitative 5'-RACE incorporating molecular barcodes. TCRdb itself ran the 5' RACE reads through MiXCR, one entry per CDR3 protein. This table has about 160,000 distinct CDR3 sequences, about 17% appearing once. These data belong to a study of CD8 T cells in ankylosing spondylitis. Whole-study results and caveats: Significant enrichment of disease-linked clones was reportedly seen in matched ankylosing spondylitis synovial fluid.

The chain joins TRBV29-1 to TRBJ2-5; no reliable D call. Sequences were obtained from blood, either unsorted or a sorted T cell fraction (not recorded which). This receptor was obtained from a male donor with ankylosing spondylitis or in good health (not recorded which). Here the CDR3 reads CSVESAGQETQYF. The CDR3 nucleotides read TGCAGCGTTGAATCGGCAGGTCAAGAGACCCAGTACTTC.